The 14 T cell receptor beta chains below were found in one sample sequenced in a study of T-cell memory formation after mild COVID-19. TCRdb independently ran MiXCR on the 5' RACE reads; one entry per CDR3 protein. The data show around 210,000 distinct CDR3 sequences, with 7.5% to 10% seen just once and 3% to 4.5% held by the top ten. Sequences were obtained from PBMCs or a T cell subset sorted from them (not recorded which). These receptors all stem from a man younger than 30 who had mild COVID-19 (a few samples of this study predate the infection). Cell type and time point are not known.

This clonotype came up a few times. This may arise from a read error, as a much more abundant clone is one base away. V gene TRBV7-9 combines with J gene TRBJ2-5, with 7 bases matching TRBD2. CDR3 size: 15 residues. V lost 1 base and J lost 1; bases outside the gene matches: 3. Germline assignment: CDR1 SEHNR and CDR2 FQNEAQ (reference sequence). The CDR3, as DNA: TGTGCCAGCAGCTTAGGGACTAGAGGCCAAGAGACCCAGTACTTC. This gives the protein CASSLGTRGQETQYF.

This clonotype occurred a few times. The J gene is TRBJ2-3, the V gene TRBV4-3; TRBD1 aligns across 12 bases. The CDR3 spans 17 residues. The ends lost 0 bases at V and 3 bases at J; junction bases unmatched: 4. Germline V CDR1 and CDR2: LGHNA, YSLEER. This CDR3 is CASSQEPGQGATDTQYF. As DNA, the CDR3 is TGCGCCAGCAGCCAAGAGCCGGGACAGGGGGCAACAGATACGCAGTATTTT.

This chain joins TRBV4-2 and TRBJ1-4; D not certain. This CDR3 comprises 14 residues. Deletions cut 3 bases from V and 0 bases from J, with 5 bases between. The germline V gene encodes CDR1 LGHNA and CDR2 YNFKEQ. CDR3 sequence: CASSQQTTNEKLFF. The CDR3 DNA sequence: TGTGCCAGCAGCCAGCAGACAACTAATGAAAAACTGTTTTTT.

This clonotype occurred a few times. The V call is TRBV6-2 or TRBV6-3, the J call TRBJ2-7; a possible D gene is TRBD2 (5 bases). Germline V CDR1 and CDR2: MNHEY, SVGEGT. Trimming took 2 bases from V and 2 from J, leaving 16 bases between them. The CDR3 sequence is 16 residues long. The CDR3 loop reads CASSYAGHRSAYEQYV. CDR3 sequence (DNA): TGTGCCAGCAGTTACGCGGGCCACCGGTCAGCCTACGAGCAGTACGTC.

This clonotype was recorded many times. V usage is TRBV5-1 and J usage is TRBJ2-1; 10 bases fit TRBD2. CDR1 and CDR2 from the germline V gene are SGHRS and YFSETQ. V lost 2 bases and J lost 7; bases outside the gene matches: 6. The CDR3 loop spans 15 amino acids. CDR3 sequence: CASSFALAGINEQFF. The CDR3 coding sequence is TGCGCCAGCAGCTTTGCACTAGCGGGGATAAATGAGCAGTTCTTC.

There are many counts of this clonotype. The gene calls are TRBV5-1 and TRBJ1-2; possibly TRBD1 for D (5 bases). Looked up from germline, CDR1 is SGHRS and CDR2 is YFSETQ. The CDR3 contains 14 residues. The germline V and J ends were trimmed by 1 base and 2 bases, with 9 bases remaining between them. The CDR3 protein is CASSLTTENYGYTF. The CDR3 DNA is TGCGCCAGCAGCTTGACGACAGAGAACTATGGCTACACCTTC. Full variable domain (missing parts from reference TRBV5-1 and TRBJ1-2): KAGVTQTPRYLIKTRGQQVTLSCSPISGHRSVSWYQQTPGQGLQFLFEYFSETQRNKGNFPGRFSGRQFSNSRSEMNVSTLELGDSALYLCASSLTTENYGYTFGSGTRLTVV.

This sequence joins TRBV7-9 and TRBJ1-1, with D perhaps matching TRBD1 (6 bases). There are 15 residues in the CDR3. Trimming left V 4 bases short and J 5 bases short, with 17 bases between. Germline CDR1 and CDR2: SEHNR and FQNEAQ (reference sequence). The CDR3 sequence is CASSWGEGRGTEAFF. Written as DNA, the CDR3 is TGTGCCAGCAGCTGGGGGGAAGGGAGGGGGACTGAAGCTTTCTTT.

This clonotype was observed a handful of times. The CDR3 here is CASSSGLPEQYV. The CDR3 region has the DNA TGTGCCAGCAGTTCGGGACTCCCCGAGCAGTACGTC. The chain carries TRBV28 and TRBJ2-7; a weak D match, TRBD2 (6 bases). The germline V gene encodes CDR1 MDHEN and CDR2 SYDVKM. V gave up 4 bases and J gave up 6 bases, with 10 bases separating them. The CDR3 has 12 residues.

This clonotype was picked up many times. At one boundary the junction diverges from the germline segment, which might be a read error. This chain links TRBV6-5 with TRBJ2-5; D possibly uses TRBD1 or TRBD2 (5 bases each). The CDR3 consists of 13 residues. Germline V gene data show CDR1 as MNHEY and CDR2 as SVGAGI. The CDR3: CASSYSGEESQYF. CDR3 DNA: TGTGCCAGCAGTTACTCGGGGGAAGAGTCCCAGTACTTC.

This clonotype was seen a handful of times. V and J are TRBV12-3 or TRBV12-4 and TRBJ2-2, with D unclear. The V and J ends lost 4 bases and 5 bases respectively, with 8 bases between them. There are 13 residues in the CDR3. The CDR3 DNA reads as TGTGCCAGCAGTTCGAGCCGGACCGGGGAGCTGTTTTTT. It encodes CASSSSRTGELFF.

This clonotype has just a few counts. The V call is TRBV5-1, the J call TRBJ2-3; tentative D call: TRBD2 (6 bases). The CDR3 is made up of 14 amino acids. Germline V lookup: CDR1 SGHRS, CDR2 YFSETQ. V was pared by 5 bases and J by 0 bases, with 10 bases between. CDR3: CASRQTSSTDTQYF. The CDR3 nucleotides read TGCGCCAGCAGGCAAACTAGCAGCACAGATACGCAGTATTTT.

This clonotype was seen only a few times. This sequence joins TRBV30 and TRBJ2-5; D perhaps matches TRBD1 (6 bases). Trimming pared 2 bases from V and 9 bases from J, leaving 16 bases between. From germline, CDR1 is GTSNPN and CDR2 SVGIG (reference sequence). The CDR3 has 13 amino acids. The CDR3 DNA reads TGTGCCTGGAGTACACAGGGTGCCCCGTCCCAGTACTTC. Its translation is CAWSTQGAPSQYF.

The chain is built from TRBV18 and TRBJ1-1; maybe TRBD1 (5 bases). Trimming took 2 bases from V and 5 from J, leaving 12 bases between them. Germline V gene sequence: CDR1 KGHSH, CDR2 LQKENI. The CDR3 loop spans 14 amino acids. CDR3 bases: TGTGCCAGCTCACCAGTTCAGGGAGTTACTGAAGCTTTCTTT. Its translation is CASSPVQGVTEAFF.

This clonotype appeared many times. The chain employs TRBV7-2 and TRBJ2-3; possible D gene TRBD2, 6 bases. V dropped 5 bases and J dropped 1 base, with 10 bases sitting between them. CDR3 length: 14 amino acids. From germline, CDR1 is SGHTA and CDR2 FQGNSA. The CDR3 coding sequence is TGTGCCAGCAGCCCCTTAGCGGGCACAGATACGCAGTATTTT. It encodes CASSPLAGTDTQYF. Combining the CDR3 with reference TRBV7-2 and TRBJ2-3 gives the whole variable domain GAGVSQSPSNKVTEKGKDVELRCDPISGHTALYWYRQSLGQGLEFLIYFQGNSAPDKSGLPSDRFSAERTGGSVSTLTIQRTQQEDSAVYLCASSPLAGTDTQYFGPGTRLTVL.